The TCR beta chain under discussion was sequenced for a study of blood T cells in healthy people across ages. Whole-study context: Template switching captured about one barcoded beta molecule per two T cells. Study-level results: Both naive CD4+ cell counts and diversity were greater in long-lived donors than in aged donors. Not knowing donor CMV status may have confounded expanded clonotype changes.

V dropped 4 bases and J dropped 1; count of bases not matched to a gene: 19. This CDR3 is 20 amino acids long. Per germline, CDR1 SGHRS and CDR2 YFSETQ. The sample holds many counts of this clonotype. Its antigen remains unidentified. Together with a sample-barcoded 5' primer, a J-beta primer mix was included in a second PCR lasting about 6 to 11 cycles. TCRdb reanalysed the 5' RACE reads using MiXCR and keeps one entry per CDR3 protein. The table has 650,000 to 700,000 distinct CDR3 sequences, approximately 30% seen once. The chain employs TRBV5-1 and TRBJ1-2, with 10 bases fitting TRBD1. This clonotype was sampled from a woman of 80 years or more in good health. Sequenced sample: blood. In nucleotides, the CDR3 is TGCGCCAGCAGCCCGGGGGTCCCCGCGGGACAGGGGCGTTTTAACTATGGCTACACCTTC. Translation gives CASSPGVPAGQGRFNYGYTF.